The present T cell receptor (beta chain) was sequenced within a study of sequential checkpoint blockade in melanoma. At the level of the study: Arm A got nivolumab then ipilimumab; arm B the reverse, 1:1.

The V end lost 0 bases, the J end lost 4 bases, and 12 bases lay between the germline ends. This CDR3 spans 15 amino acids. CDR1 is LNHNV and CDR2 is YYDKDF in the germline V gene (reference sequence). Assay used: immunoSEQ multiplex PCR; TCRdb lists only in-frame clones, some missing. Counted here are 15,000 to 25,000 clones, roughly four fifths occurring once; the ten biggest clones make up under 65%. Treatment specified: randomized to nivolumab then ipilimumab (arm A) or the reverse (arm B). PBMC sorting kept live CD3+CD8+ cells without CD19 or CD56. The source is a human donor with melanoma. Sample: CD8+ T cells sorted from blood (inferred from file names), taken from a patient given nivolumab and ipilimumab in sequence. The chain uses TRBV15 and TRBJ1-2, with D possibly being TRBD1 (5 bases). The CDR3 region is CATSRDQGAPYGYTF. The CDR3 DNA sequence: TGTGCCACCAGCAGAGATCAGGGCGCTCCCTATGGCTACACCTTC. Variable domain in full (rest from reference TRBV15 and TRBJ1-2): DAMVIQNPRYQVTQFGKPVTLSCSQTLNHNVMYWYQQKSSQAPKLLFHYYDKDFNNEADTPDNFQSRRPNTSFCFLDIRSPGLGDTAMYLCATSRDQGAPYGYTFGSGTRLTVV.